The 27 T cell receptor beta chains below come from one sample, sequenced in a study of blood T cell repertoires in COVID-19. Profiled with immunoSEQ multiplex PCR; TCRdb holds only in-frame clones, not every one. In the table there are hundreds of thousands of clones, more than 75% of which are singletons. Sequencing input: peripheral blood. Every receptor here comes from a woman aged 40 to 50 who had recovered from COVID-19.

This clone was detected only a few times. V is TRBV9 and J is TRBJ2-5, with TRBD2 matching 9 bases. The germline V gene has CDR1 SGDLS and CDR2 YYNGEE. The CDR3 contains 17 residues. V lost 0 bases and J lost 4; bases outside the gene matches: 10. DNA for the CDR3: TGTGCCAGCAGCGTAGGAGCGGGGGGTAGTCTAGCAGAGACCCAGTACTTC. It encodes CASSVGAGGSLAETQYF.

The V and J genes are TRBV21-1 and TRBJ2-7; no check of the table's D call, TRBD1, against the DNA was made. TRBV21-1 is a recognized pseudogene. The CDR3 spans 15 residues. CDR3 in DNA: TGTGCCAGCAGCCCCCGGGACAGGGAAACCTACGAGCAGTACTTC. Its translation: CASSPRDRETYEQYF.

The sample holds one count of this clone. The chain recombines TRBV9 with TRBJ2-7; the match to TRBD2 covers 9 bases. The CDR3 spans 15 residues. Germline trimming cut 1 base from V and 3 bases from J; bases unmatched to any gene: 5. Germline V CDR1 and CDR2: SGDLS, YYNGEE. CDR3 loop: CASSVNLAGNYEQYF. Here the CDR3 DNA reads TGTGCCAGCAGCGTAAATCTAGCGGGGAACTACGAGCAGTACTTC.

The chain joins TRBV5-1 to TRBJ1-2, with a weak D call TRBD1 (5 bases). Germline assignment: CDR1 SGHRS and CDR2 YFSETQ. V lost 3 bases and J 8 bases, leaving 20 bases between the germline ends. The CDR3 covers 15 residues. CDR3 DNA: TGCGCCAGCAGCTCCCGGGGGAAAAGGGTAGGCGGCTACACCTTC. This gives the protein CASSSRGKRVGGYTF.

V is TRBV30 and J is TRBJ1-1; 7 bases line up with TRBD1. Unmatched junction bases numbered 4, after V lost 1 base and J lost 8 bases. Germline loops: CDR1 GTSNPN, CDR2 SVGIG (reference sequence). The CDR3 is 12 amino acids. CDR3 sequence: CAWSEGQPEAFF. The CDR3, as DNA: TGTGCCTGGAGTGAGGGACAGCCAGAAGCTTTCTTT. The full variable domain, rest sourced from reference TRBV30 and TRBJ1-1, is SQTIHQWPATLVQPVGSPLSLECTVEGTSNPNLYWYRQAAGRGLQLLFYSVGIGQISSEVPQNLSASRPQDRQFILSSKKLLLSDSGFYLCAWSEGQPEAFFGQGTRLTVV.

This clone was seen only once. The chain links TRBV2 to TRBJ2-7; 12 nucleotides match TRBD1. The length of the CDR3 is 14 residues. CDR1 SNHLY and CDR2 FYNNEI come from the germline V gene. Trimming cost V 6 bases and J 6 bases; bases outside gene matches: 6. The CDR3 bases are TGTGCCAGCAGCCCGGGACAGGGGGCTTCCGAGCAGTACTTC. Translating gives CASSPGQGASEQYF.

The chain uses TRBV27 and TRBJ2-3; 10 positions agree with TRBD2. CDR3 length: 18 residues. The ends lost 0 bases at V and 5 bases at J; junction bases unmatched: 11. Germline values: CDR1 MNHEY, CDR2 SMNVEV (reference sequence). The CDR3 region is CASSLSQRGGFFQDTQYF. The DNA for the CDR3 is TGTGCCAGCAGTTTATCACAGCGGGGGGGCTTTTTTCAAGATACGCAGTATTTT.

This chain uses TRBV29-1 with TRBJ2-1; tentative D call: TRBD1 (5 bases). Germline assignment: CDR1 SQVTM and CDR2 ANQGSEA. The CDR3 length is 13 residues. V lost 3 bases to trimming and J lost 4 bases, with 10 bases between them. CDR3 bases: TGCAGCGTTGAGGCCAGGGAATACAATGAGCAGTTCTTC. This gives the protein CSVEAREYNEQFF.

The chain is built from TRBV24-1 and TRBJ2-5, with 8 bases that match TRBD2. V lost 2 bases and J lost 2; bases outside the gene matches: 15. CDR1 and CDR2 (germline): KGHDR, SFDVKD. The CDR3 totals 19 residues. CDR3 residues: CATSDWDPPGLGVQETQYF. The CDR3 nucleotides read TGTGCCACCAGTGATTGGGACCCACCGGGACTAGGAGTACAAGAGACCCAGTACTTC.

The gene calls are TRBV9 and TRBJ1-6; D ambiguous. The CDR3 is 14 amino acids. Germline V gives CDR1 SGDLS, CDR2 YYNGEE. V dropped 4 bases and J dropped 8 bases, with 13 bases sitting between them. The DNA of the CDR3 is TGTGCCAGCAGCAGGGAGACTGTGGATTCACCCCTCCACTTT. It translates to CASSRETVDSPLHF.

This chain joins TRBV10-3 and TRBJ2-3; D possibly corresponds to TRBD2 (6 bases). The germline V gene has CDR1 ENHRY and CDR2 SYGVKD. V dropped 10 bases and J dropped 1 base, with 18 bases sitting between them. The CDR3 runs 15 residues. In DNA form, the CDR3 reads TGTGCCAGCGTTGGAGGGGTTTCTGGCACAGATACGCAGTATTTT. It yields the protein CASVGGVSGTDTQYF.

The genes are TRBV18 and TRBJ2-7; D unclear. Germline CDR1 reads KGHSH; CDR2 reads LQKENI. The CDR3 runs to 12 residues. V was trimmed by 2 bases and J by 9 bases, leaving 11 bases between them. In DNA form, the CDR3 reads TGTGCCAGCTCACCAGGAACGGAGTGGCAGTACTTC. This gives the protein CASSPGTEWQYF.

The chain recombines TRBV11-2 with TRBJ1-1, with D possibly TRBD1 on 5 matching bases. Trimming took off 3 bases at V and 1 base at J, with 12 bases between the two ends. The CDR3 totals 15 residues. In germline, CDR1 is SGHAT, CDR2 FQNNGV. CDR3 DNA: TGTGCCAGCAGCTTGAACTGGGGGGGGAACACTGAAGCTTTCTTT. This codes for CASSLNWGGNTEAFF.

The chain couples TRBV10-1 to TRBJ1-2; no clear D. The CDR3 totals 13 residues. V dropped 0 bases and J dropped 8 bases, with 10 bases sitting between them. Germline V gives CDR1 WNHNN, CDR2 SYGVQD (reference sequence). This CDR3 is CASSESAGWGYTF. CDR3 DNA sequence: TGCGCCAGCAGTGAGTCGGCAGGTTGGGGCTACACCTTC.

A remark on this clone: This sample includes further DNA sequences coding for the same CDR3. The genes are TRBV5-1 and TRBJ1-6; D gene uncertain. The germline V gene encodes CDR1 SGHRS and CDR2 YFSETQ. Between the trimmed V and J ends, which lost 0 bases and 5 bases, there was a span of 9 bases. This CDR3 is 15 amino acids long. The CDR3 DNA sequence: TGCGCCAGCAGCTTGGCCGGCGGGAATAATTCACCCCTCCACTTT. This gives the protein CASSLAGGNNSPLHF.

The chain links TRBV9 to TRBJ1-1, with D perhaps matching TRBD1 (6 bases). CDR3 length: 15 amino acids. Between the trimmed V and J ends, which lost 4 bases and 4 bases, there was a span of 17 bases. CDR1 is SGDLS and CDR2 is YYNGEE in the germline V gene. The CDR3 here is CASSTFGGLGTEAFF. The CDR3 DNA reads TGTGCCAGCAGCACCTTCGGGGGGCTGGGCACTGAAGCTTTCTTT.

V gene TRBV11-2 combines with J gene TRBJ1-1; unclear D gene. From germline, CDR1 is SGHAT and CDR2 FQNNGV. Trimming took 6 bases from V and 11 from J, leaving 19 bases between them. This CDR3 has 13 residues. CDR3 DNA: TGTGCCAGCAGATCCGAGCCCGGAGCGGATGCTTTCTTT. Its translation is CASRSEPGADAFF.

The chain links TRBV10-1 to TRBJ1-4, with 7 bases lining up with TRBD1. CDR3 length equals 18 residues. Trimming at V came to 6 bases and at J to 4 bases, leaving 17 bases not matched to a gene. The germline V gene encodes CDR1 WNHNN and CDR2 SYGVQD (reference sequence). The CDR3 here is CASRGPRQGRGVNEKLFF. CDR3 nucleotides: TGCGCCAGCAGGGGACCCCGACAGGGACGGGGAGTTAATGAAAAACTGTTTTTT.

This chain uses TRBV19 with TRBJ1-4, with D unresolved. Germline CDR1 reads LNHDA; CDR2 reads SQIVND (reference sequence). The CDR3 extends over 14 amino acids. V lost 6 bases and J 4 bases, leaving 12 bases between the germline ends. The CDR3 DNA reads as TGTGCCAGTAGGGAGCGGGGAAGTAATGAAAAACTGTTTTTT. Protein product: CASRERGSNEKLFF.

The V gene is TRBV3-1 (or the pseudogene TRBV3-2), the J gene TRBJ1-4, with unresolved D. Germline CDR1 is LGHDT and CDR2 is YNNKEL (reference sequence). V lost 5 bases and J 8 bases, leaving 12 bases between the germline ends. The CDR3 spans 13 residues. Here the CDR3 DNA reads TGTGCCAGCAGCGCCCAAGGACTGGAAAAACTGTTTTTT. Translated: CASSAQGLEKLFF.

The chain uses TRBV2 and TRBJ1-2; TRBD1 matches at 7 bases. V dropped 4 bases and J dropped 6; count of bases not matched to a gene: 8. CDR1 SNHLY and CDR2 FYNNEI come from the germline V gene. The CDR3 runs to 14 residues. The CDR3 coding sequence is TGTGCCAGCAGTGCATGGATAGGGGGCCATGGCTACACCTTC. Protein sequence: CASSAWIGGHGYTF.

This clone was counted only a few times. V usage is TRBV5-8 and J usage is TRBJ2-7, with D unclear. V was cut by 5 bases and J by 0 bases, with 9 bases left in between. Germline CDR1 and CDR2: SGHTS and YDEGEE. The CDR3 runs to 13 residues. The CDR3 spells CASSRIFSYEQYF. The CDR3 DNA reads as TGTGCCAGCAGTCGTATTTTCTCCTACGAGCAGTACTTC.

This clone has just a few counts. This chain links TRBV2 with TRBJ1-4; D may be TRBD1 (5 bases). The CDR3 runs to 14 residues. Looked up from germline, CDR1 is SNHLY and CDR2 is FYNNEI. Trimming took 3 bases from V and 7 from J, leaving 12 bases between them. CDR3 residues: CASSEGGDPEKLFF. CDR3 nucleotide sequence: TGTGCCAGCAGTGAGGGGGGGGACCCTGAAAAACTGTTTTTT. Supplemented by reference TRBV2 and TRBJ1-4, the full variable domain reads EPEVTQTPSHQVTQMGQEVILRCVPISNHLYFYWYRQILGQKVEFLVSFYNNEISEKSEIFDDQFSVERPDGSNFTLKIRSTKLEDSAMYFCASSEGGDPEKLFFGSGTQLSVL.

V and J are TRBV3-1 (or the pseudogene TRBV3-2) and TRBJ2-7; no firm D call. The CDR3 is made up of 13 amino acids. Deletions cut 0 bases from V and 4 bases from J, with 7 bases between. The germline CDR1 and CDR2 sequences are LGHDT and YNNKEL (reference sequence). CDR3 sequence reads: CASSQEPGYEQYF. The CDR3, as DNA: TGTGCCAGCAGCCAAGAACCCGGGTACGAGCAGTACTTC.

The rearrangement joins TRBV10-1 to TRBJ2-2; D is perhaps TRBD2 (5 bases). Germline CDR1 reads WNHNN; CDR2 reads SYGVQD (reference sequence). Trimming took off 6 bases at V and 4 bases at J, with 12 bases between the two ends. This CDR3 spans 14 amino acids. In DNA form, the CDR3 reads TGCGCCAGCAGCGGAACGGGGAGCACCGGGGAGCTGTTTTTT. Protein: CASSGTGSTGELFF.

V gene TRBV2 combines with J gene TRBJ1-1, with TRBD1 matching 7 bases. V gave up 4 bases and J gave up 1 base; unmatched junction bases: 6. Germline V gene lookup returns CDR1 SNHLY and CDR2 FYNNEI. The CDR3 runs 15 residues. Here the CDR3 DNA reads TGTGCCAGCAGTGCCGAACGGACAGGGAACACTGAAGCTTTCTTT. Protein: CASSAERTGNTEAFF.

The chain employs TRBV19 and TRBJ2-5; D is uncertain. Germline lookup yields CDR1 LNHDA and CDR2 SQIVND (reference sequence). The germline V and J ends were trimmed by 8 bases and 5 bases, with 12 bases remaining between them. The CDR3 totals 12 residues. CDR3 in DNA: TGTGCCAGTGGTTTTAGAGGTGAGACCCAGTACTTC. Its protein product is CASGFRGETQYF.